The TCR beta chain described here comes from a study of T cell clones after liver transplantation. The CDR3 has 13 amino acids. Germline V gives CDR1 SEHNR, CDR2 FQNEAQ (reference sequence). V lost 6 bases, J lost 2 bases, and 2 bases stayed unmatched. Repertoires were generated with immunoSEQ multiplex PCR, while TCRdb's copy carries only in-frame clones and drops some. The table shows about 33,000 clones, with over 85% occurring only once. This chain links TRBV7-9 with TRBJ1-2; the match to TRBD1 covers 8 bases. The sequenced sample was CD8+ T cells from blood, obtained 12 months after liver transplant. This clonotype was obtained from a human patient who received a liver transplant. Some of the T cells might come from the graft donor. CDR3 amino acids: CASRGTGNYGYTF. DNA of the CDR3: TGTGCCAGCAGGGGGACAGGCAACTATGGCTACACCTTC.